One sample yielded the 11 T cell receptor beta chains listed below, sequenced in a study of T cell changes during pregnancy in multiple sclerosis. This table comes from immunoSEQ multiplex PCR, and its TCRdb copy is limited to in-frame clones, with some not included. The sample holds fewer than 85,000 clones, approximately 92% seen once. Material: peripheral blood, obtained in the third trimester of pregnancy. All receptors come from a female donor in good health, enrolled as a control in a pregnancy study.

The rearrangement links TRBV5-4 to TRBJ1-2, with 7 bases fitting TRBD1. The CDR3 covers 16 residues. J was trimmed by 2 bases and V by 0 bases; bases with no gene match: 7. Germline V gives CDR1 SGHNT, CDR2 YYREEE (reference sequence). CDR3 coding DNA: TGTGCCAGCAGCTTGGCCGACAGGGATTTAAACTATGGCTACACCTTC. Amino acids: CASSLADRDLNYGYTF.

For the CDR3, the DNA is TGTGCCAGCAGCTTATTTGCGGACACCATATATTTT. Translating gives CASSLFADTIYF. The chain employs TRBV7-2 and TRBJ1-3; D is unclear. Germline assignment: CDR1 SGHTA and CDR2 FQGNSA. The CDR3 is made up of 12 amino acids. The V gene lost 2 bases and the J gene lost 8 bases, with 7 bases spanning the gap.

The chain recombines TRBV7-9 with TRBJ2-1, with D perhaps TRBD2 (5 bases). Germline loops: CDR1 SEHNR, CDR2 FQNEAQ (reference sequence). Trimming removed 2 bases from V and 6 bases from J, with 17 bases in between. The CDR3 totals 16 residues. CDR3 region: CASSLKIERIANEQFF. Here the CDR3 DNA reads TGTGCCAGCAGCTTAAAAATCGAGCGGATTGCCAATGAGCAGTTCTTC.

The chain couples TRBV5-1 to TRBJ2-3; 13 bases fit TRBD2. The CDR3 totals 17 residues. V lost 5 bases to trimming and J lost 3 bases; unmatched junction nucleotides: 9. CDR1 SGHRS and CDR2 YFSETQ come from the germline V gene. The CDR3 spells CASRALAGGPVTDTQYF. In nucleotides, the CDR3 is TGCGCCAGCAGAGCACTAGCGGGGGGGCCCGTGACAGATACGCAGTATTTT.

The rearrangement joins TRBV27 to TRBJ1-5, with a tentative D call TRBD1 (5 bases). Germline V lookup: CDR1 MNHEY, CDR2 SMNVEV (reference sequence). The CDR3 is made up of 15 amino acids. Trimming shortened V by 7 bases and J by 4 bases, and 17 bases separated the two germline ends. CDR3 DNA sequence: TGTGCCAGCAAAAGGGACTCCGGCGGGAATCAGCCCCAGCATTTT. The encoded protein is CASKRDSGGNQPQHF.

The chain has TRBV18 and TRBJ2-7; D may be TRBD2 (5 bases). The CDR3 is made up of 14 amino acids. V was shortened by 3 bases and J by 6 bases, with 15 bases between the two germline ends. Germline V gives CDR1 KGHSH, CDR2 LQKENI. Written as DNA, the CDR3 is TGTGCCAGCTCACCCCCTGGGCGTCGGGGCGAGCAGTACTTC. Residues: CASSPPGRRGEQYF.

V gene TRBV6-5 combines with J gene TRBJ1-1, with D possibly matching TRBD1 (5 bases). CDR3 length: 11 amino acids. The V end lost 7 bases, the J end lost 11 bases, and 14 bases lay between the germline ends. Germline V lookup: CDR1 MNHEY, CDR2 SVGAGI. CDR3 sequence (DNA): TGTGCCAGCACCCAGGGCCAAATGGCTTTCTTT. Encoded protein: CASTQGQMAFF.

The chain employs TRBV7-2 and TRBJ2-7; D is perhaps TRBD1 (6 bases). The germline CDR1 and CDR2 sequences are SGHTA and FQGNSA. The CDR3 is 13 residues long. Trimming removed 5 bases at V and 3 bases at J, with 11 bases between. The CDR3 nucleotides are TGTGCCAGCAGCCCCACAGGGTACTACGAGCAGTACTTC. This codes for CASSPTGYYEQYF.

The rearrangement uses TRBV19 and TRBJ1-6; perhaps TRBD1 as D (6 bases). V lost 5 bases and J 10 bases, leaving 24 bases between the germline ends. The CDR3 runs to 17 residues. Germline-derived CDR1 and CDR2 are LNHDA and SQIVND (reference sequence). The CDR3 region is CASSLRLKDRMGSPLHF. For the CDR3, the DNA is TGTGCCAGTAGTCTACGGCTAAAGGACAGAATGGGATCACCCCTCCACTTT.

The chain carries TRBV5-1 and TRBJ2-7; 8 bases are shared with TRBD1. Trimming cost V 4 bases and J 3 bases; bases outside gene matches: 9. Per germline, CDR1 SGHRS and CDR2 YFSETQ. The CDR3 runs 15 residues. CDR3 coding DNA: TGCGCCAGCAGCGTGACTTCTACAGGGGGCTACGAGCAGTACTTC. It yields the protein CASSVTSTGGYEQYF.

The CDR3: CASSPQGSGGDENTGELFF. In DNA form, the CDR3 reads TGCGCCAGCAGCCCCCAGGGCAGCGGGGGGGATGAAAACACCGGGGAGCTGTTTTTT. The rearrangement uses TRBV5-1 and TRBJ2-2; 10 nucleotides match TRBD2. V shed 4 bases and J 2 bases; nucleotides not matched to a gene: 14. Germline V lookup: CDR1 SGHRS, CDR2 YFSETQ. This CDR3 region has 19 residues.